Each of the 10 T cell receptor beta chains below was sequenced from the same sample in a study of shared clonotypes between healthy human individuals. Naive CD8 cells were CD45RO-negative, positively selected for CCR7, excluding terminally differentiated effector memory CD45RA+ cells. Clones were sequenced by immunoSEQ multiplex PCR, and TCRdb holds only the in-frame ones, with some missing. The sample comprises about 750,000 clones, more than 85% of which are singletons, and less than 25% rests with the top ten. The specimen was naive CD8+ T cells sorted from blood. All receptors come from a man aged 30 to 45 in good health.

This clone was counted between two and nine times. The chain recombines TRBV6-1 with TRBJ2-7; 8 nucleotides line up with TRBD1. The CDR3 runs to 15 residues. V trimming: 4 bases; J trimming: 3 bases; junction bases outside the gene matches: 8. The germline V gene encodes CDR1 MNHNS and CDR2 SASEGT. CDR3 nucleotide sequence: TGTGCCAGCAGTGTTTACCAGGGGGCGAGCTACGAGCAGTACTTC. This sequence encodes CASSVYQGASYEQYF.

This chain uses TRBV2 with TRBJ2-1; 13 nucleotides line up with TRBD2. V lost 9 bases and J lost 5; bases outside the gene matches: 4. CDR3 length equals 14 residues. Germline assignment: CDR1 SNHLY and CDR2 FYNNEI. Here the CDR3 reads CARLGTSGNNEQFF. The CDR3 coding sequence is TGTGCCAGACTAGGGACTAGCGGGAACAATGAGCAGTTCTTC.

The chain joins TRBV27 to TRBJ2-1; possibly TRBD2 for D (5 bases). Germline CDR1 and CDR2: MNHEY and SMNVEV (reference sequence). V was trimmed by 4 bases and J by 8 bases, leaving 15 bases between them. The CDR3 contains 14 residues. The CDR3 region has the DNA TGTGCCAGCAGTTCCAGGTCCGGAGGCTATGAGCAGTTCTTC. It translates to CASSSRSGGYEQFF.

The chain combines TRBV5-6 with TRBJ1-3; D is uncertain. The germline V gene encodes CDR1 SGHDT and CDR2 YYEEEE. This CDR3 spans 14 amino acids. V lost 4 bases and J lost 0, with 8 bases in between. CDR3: CASSPGASGNTIYF. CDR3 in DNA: TGTGCCAGCAGCCCGGGAGCCTCTGGAAACACCATATATTTT.

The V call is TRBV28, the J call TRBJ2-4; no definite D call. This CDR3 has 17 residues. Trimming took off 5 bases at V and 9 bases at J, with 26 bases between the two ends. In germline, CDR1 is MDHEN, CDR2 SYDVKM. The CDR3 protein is CASSTHYSRVDASIQYF. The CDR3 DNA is TGTGCCAGCAGTACCCATTACAGCCGAGTAGATGCGAGCATTCAGTACTTC.

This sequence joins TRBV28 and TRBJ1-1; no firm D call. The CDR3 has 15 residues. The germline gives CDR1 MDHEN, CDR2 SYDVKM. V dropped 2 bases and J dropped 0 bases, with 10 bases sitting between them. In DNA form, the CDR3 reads TGTGCCAGCAGTTTAGGAACTGGGTTGAACACTGAAGCTTTCTTT. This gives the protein CASSLGTGLNTEAFF.

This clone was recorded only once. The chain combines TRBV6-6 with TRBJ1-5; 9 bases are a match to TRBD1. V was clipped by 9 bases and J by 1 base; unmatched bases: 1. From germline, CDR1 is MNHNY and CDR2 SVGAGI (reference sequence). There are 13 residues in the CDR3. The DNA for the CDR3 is TGTGCCAGTGACAGGGGGAGCAATCAGCCCCAGCATTTT. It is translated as CASDRGSNQPQHF.

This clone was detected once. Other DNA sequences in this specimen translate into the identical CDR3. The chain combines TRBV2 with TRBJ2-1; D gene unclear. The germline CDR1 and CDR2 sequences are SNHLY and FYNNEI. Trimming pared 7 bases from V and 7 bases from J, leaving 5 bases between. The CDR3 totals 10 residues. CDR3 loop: CASTGNEQFF. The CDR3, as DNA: TGTGCCAGCACTGGGAATGAGCAGTTCTTC.

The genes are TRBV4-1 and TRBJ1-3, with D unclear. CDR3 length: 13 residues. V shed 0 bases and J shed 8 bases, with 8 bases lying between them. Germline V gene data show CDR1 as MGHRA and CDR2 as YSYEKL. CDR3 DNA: TGCGCCAGCAGCCAAGAAACAGCAGACACCATATATTTT. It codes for CASSQETADTIYF.

CDR3 sequence: CASGQGNTGELFF. The CDR3 DNA is TGCGCCAGCGGACAGGGGAACACCGGGGAGCTGTTTTTT. V gene TRBV10-1 combines with J gene TRBJ2-2, with 8 bases that match TRBD1. Germline trimming cut 8 bases from V and 1 base from J; bases unmatched to any gene: 0. The germline gives CDR1 WNHNN, CDR2 SYGVQD (reference sequence). There are 13 residues in the CDR3.